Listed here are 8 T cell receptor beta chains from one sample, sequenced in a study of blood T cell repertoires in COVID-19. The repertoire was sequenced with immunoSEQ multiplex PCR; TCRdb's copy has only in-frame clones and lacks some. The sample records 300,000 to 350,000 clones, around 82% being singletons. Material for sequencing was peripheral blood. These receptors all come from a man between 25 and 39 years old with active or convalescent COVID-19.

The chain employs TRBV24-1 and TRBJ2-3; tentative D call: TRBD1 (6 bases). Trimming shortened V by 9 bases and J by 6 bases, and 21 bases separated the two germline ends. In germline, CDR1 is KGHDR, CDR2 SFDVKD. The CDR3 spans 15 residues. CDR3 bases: TGTGCCACCGGCTTGGGGGCCATCCCTCTGGATACGCAGTATTTT. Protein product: CATGLGAIPLDTQYF.

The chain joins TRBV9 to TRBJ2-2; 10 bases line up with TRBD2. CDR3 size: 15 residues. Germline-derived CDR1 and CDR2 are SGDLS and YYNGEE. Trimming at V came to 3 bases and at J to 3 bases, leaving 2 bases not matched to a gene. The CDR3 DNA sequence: TGTGCCAGCAGCGCGAGCGGGAGGGACACCGGGGAGCTGTTTTTT. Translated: CASSASGRDTGELFF.

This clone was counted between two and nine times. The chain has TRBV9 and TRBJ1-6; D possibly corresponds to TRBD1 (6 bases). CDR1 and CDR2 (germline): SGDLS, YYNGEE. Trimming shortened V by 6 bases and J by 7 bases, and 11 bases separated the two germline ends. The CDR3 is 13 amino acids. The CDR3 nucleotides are TGTGCCAGCAACACAGGGTCAAATTCACCCCTCCACTTT. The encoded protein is CASNTGSNSPLHF.

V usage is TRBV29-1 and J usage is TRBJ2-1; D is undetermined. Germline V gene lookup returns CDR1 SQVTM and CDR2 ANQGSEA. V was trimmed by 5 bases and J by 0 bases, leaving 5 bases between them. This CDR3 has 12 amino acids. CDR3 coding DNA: TGCAGCGTTTCGAGCTCCTACAATGAGCAGTTCTTC. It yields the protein CSVSSSYNEQFF.

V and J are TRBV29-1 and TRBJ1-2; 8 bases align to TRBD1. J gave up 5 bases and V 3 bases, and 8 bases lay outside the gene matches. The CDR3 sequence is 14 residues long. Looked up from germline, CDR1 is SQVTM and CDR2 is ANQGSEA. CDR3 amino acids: CSVDRTGNEYGYTF. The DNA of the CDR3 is TGCAGCGTTGACCGGACAGGGAATGAGTATGGCTACACCTTC.

In nucleotides, the CDR3 is TGTGCCAGCAGTTACGTGTTAGCGGGGAACCAAGAGACCCAGTACTTC. Its translation: CASSYVLAGNQETQYF. J is TRBJ2-5 and V is TRBV6-2 or TRBV6-3; 8 positions match TRBD2. This CDR3 has 16 amino acids. Germline trimming cut 2 bases from V and 0 bases from J; bases unmatched to any gene: 5. Germline CDR1 reads MNHEY; CDR2 reads SVGEGT.

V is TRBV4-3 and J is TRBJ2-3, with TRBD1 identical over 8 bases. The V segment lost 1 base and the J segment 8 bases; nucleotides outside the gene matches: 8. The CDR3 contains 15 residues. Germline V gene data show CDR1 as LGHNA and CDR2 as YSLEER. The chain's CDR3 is CASSQAGQGAGTQYF. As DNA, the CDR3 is TGCGCCAGCAGCCAAGCCGGACAGGGTGCGGGTACGCAGTATTTT.

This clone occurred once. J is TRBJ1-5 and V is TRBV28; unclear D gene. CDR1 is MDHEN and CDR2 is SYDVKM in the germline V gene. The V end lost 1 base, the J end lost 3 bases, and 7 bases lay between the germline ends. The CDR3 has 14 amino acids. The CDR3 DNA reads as TGTGCCAGCAGTTTATCAGTACCCAATCAGCCCCAGCATTTT. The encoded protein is CASSLSVPNQPQHF.